One sample yielded the 24 T cell receptor beta chains listed below, sequenced in a study of cytomegalovirus exposure and HLA in healthy donors. Researchers ran the PCR with 60 Vbeta and 13 Jbeta primers. Using immunoSEQ multiplex PCR, the repertoire was profiled, and TCRdb retains in-frame clones only, with some absent. The sample shows tens of thousands of clones, roughly four fifths of them seen only once. Sequenced sample: PBMCs. Receptors originate from a young woman in good health and CMV-seronegative.

In this sample, this clone turned up a few times. The chain joins TRBV15 to TRBJ2-1; 9 nucleotides agree with TRBD2. This CDR3 is built from 15 residues. After removal of 2 bases from V and 8 bases from J, the junction contained 7 bases not matched to a gene. In germline, CDR1 is LNHNV, CDR2 YYDKDF (reference sequence). CDR3 DNA: TGTGCCACCAGCAGATCAGCGGGAGGTTTCGATGAGCAGTTCTTC. Protein product: CATSRSAGGFDEQFF.

The rearrangement links TRBV7-9 to TRBJ2-5; TRBD2 matches at 11 bases. J lost 5 bases, V lost 5 bases, and 13 bases had no gene match. Germline CDR1 reads SEHNR; CDR2 reads FQNEAQ (reference sequence). The CDR3 runs 17 residues. The CDR3 nucleotides are TGTGCCAGCAGCCCAACTAGCGGGAGCCCTCAATGGGAGACCCAGTACTTC. This gives the protein CASSPTSGSPQWETQYF.

The rearrangement uses TRBV5-1 and TRBJ2-3, with no clear D. This CDR3 has 14 residues. Trimming stripped 4 bases from V and 0 bases from J, with 9 bases between. Looked up from germline, CDR1 is SGHRS and CDR2 is YFSETQ. The DNA for the CDR3 is TGCGCCAGCAGCCCACGAACTAGCACAGATACGCAGTATTTT. Residues: CASSPRTSTDTQYF.

The V call is TRBV28, the J call TRBJ1-5; 8 nucleotides agree with TRBD1. Germline assignment: CDR1 MDHEN and CDR2 SYDVKM. The length of the CDR3 is 17 residues. Trimming at V came to 3 bases and at J to 0 bases, leaving 7 bases not matched to a gene. The CDR3 region has the DNA TGTGCCAGCAGTTTCTGGACAGGGCGTTATAGCAATCAGCCCCAGCATTTT. Translated, it gives CASSFWTGRYSNQPQHF.

The chain is built from TRBV28 and TRBJ2-2; D unresolved. The CDR3 consists of 14 residues. The germline V gene encodes CDR1 MDHEN and CDR2 SYDVKM. V lost 4 bases and J lost 6, with 12 bases in between. Here the CDR3 reads CASSSPTGPGELFF. The CDR3 bases are TGTGCCAGCAGTTCCCCGACGGGTCCCGGGGAGCTGTTTTTT.

The CDR3 spells CAISERDRGTGELFF. The CDR3 region has the DNA TGTGCCATCAGTGAGAGGGACAGGGGGACCGGGGAGCTGTTTTTT. V usage is TRBV10-3 and J usage is TRBJ2-2; 11 nucleotides agree with TRBD1. The length of the CDR3 is 15 residues. Looked up from germline, CDR1 is ENHRY and CDR2 is SYGVKD. Trimming cost V 2 bases and J 5 bases; bases outside gene matches: 1.

This chain links TRBV5-8 with TRBJ2-3; D gene uncertain. The V gene's germline CDR1 is SGHTS and CDR2 YDEGEE. Trimming took off 1 base at V and 0 bases at J, with 15 bases between the two ends. The CDR3 is 17 residues long. CDR3 sequence reads: CASSLRLGPVSTDTQYF. The DNA of the CDR3 is TGTGCCAGCAGCTTGCGGCTGGGCCCCGTAAGCACAGATACGCAGTATTTT.

This clone was detected only once. This rearrangement joins TRBV29-1 to TRBJ1-1; no reliable D call. This CDR3 is 13 amino acids long. Looked up from germline, CDR1 is SQVTM and CDR2 is ANQGSEA. The V and J ends lost 6 bases and 4 bases respectively, with 15 bases between them. The CDR3, as DNA: TGCAGCGTATTTGAGTATCAAGCCACTGAAGCTTTCTTT. This codes for CSVFEYQATEAFF.

V is TRBV7-9 and J is TRBJ2-2; TRBD2 aligns across 12 bases. The CDR3 is 16 residues long. Germline assignment: CDR1 SEHNR and CDR2 FQNEAQ (reference sequence). The V segment lost 5 bases and the J segment 7 bases; nucleotides outside the gene matches: 8. CDR3 loop: CASSPRLAGVSGELFF. The CDR3 DNA sequence: TGTGCCAGCAGCCCTCGACTAGCGGGAGTTAGCGGGGAGCTGTTTTTT.

CDR3 sequence (DNA): TGTGCCAGCAGCTTCGGGGGAAGCACGCAGTATTTT. Translation gives CASSFGGSTQYF. The genes are TRBV11-2 and TRBJ2-3; D possibly corresponds to TRBD2 (6 bases). Trimming took 3 bases from V and 9 from J, leaving 10 bases between them. This CDR3 is built from 12 residues. CDR1 is SGHAT, CDR2 FQNNGV, per germline.

The V call is TRBV7-3, the J call TRBJ2-1; 11 nucleotides align to TRBD2. The CDR3 covers 16 residues. CDR1 is SGHTA and CDR2 is FQGTGA in the germline V gene. V gave up 3 bases and J gave up 4 bases; unmatched junction bases: 5. The CDR3 nucleotides are TGTGCCAGCAGCTTCTGGACTAGCGGGCGATACAATGAGCAGTTCTTC. It is translated as CASSFWTSGRYNEQFF.

The chain employs TRBV5-8 and TRBJ2-7; tentative D call: TRBD2 (6 bases). The length of the CDR3 is 15 residues. V was cut by 5 bases and J by 5 bases, with 20 bases left in between. The germline V gene has CDR1 SGHTS and CDR2 YDEGEE. CDR3 amino acids: CASRKREAGRNEQYF. The CDR3 nucleotides are TGTGCCAGCAGAAAGAGGGAAGCGGGCAGGAACGAGCAGTACTTC.

V gene TRBV19 combines with J gene TRBJ2-3; TRBD2 aligns across 9 bases. The CDR3 has 16 amino acids. V shed 6 bases, J shed 1 base, and the junction held 8 bases outside the gene matches. Germline values: CDR1 LNHDA, CDR2 SQIVND (reference sequence). The CDR3 DNA reads as TGTGCCAGTAGCCCATCACTAGCGGGCCGCACAGATACGCAGTATTTT. Translation: CASSPSLAGRTDTQYF.

The gene calls are TRBV7-8 and TRBJ2-5; D not resolved. V shed 3 bases and J shed 5 bases, with 4 bases lying between them. This CDR3 comprises 11 residues. From germline, CDR1 is SGHVS and CDR2 FQNEAQ. In DNA, the CDR3 is TGTGCCAGCAGCTTCAGGGAGACCCAGTACTTC. This codes for CASSFRETQYF.

J is TRBJ2-5 and V is TRBV28, with D hard to call. TRBJ2-7 explains the end of the DNA better; the J call may be wrong. Per germline, CDR1 MDHEN and CDR2 SYDVKM. This CDR3 region has 13 residues. The chain's CDR3 is CASSPDSYYEQYF. The CDR3 DNA sequence: TGTGCCAGCAGTCCAGACTCTTACTACGAGCAGTACTTC.

This clone was recorded only once. The chain is built from TRBV6-1 and TRBJ1-1; 8 positions match TRBD1. The CDR3 spans 14 residues. Trimming at V came to 3 bases and at J to 5 bases, leaving 5 bases not matched to a gene. Germline V CDR1 and CDR2: MNHNS, SASEGT. The CDR3, as DNA: TGTGCCAGCAGTGACCACAACAGGGGGACTGAAGCTTTCTTT. It yields the protein CASSDHNRGTEAFF.

The V gene is TRBV19, the J gene TRBJ1-5; D is ambiguous. Between the trimmed V and J ends, which lost 6 bases and 1 base, there was a span of 10 bases. Germline CDR1 and CDR2: LNHDA and SQIVND (reference sequence). This CDR3 contains 14 residues. The CDR3 reads CASRRENSNQPQHF. The CDR3 DNA sequence: TGTGCCAGTAGGAGGGAGAACAGCAATCAGCCCCAGCATTTT.

The rearrangement joins TRBV12-2 to TRBJ1-1; TRBD1 is the table's D call, not checked against the DNA. TRBV12-2 is flagged as a pseudogene. CDR3 length: 17 amino acids. Here the CDR3 reads CASRLEVDRGLNTEAFF. The CDR3 DNA reads TGTGCAAGTCGCTTAGAGGTTGACAGGGGCTTGAACACTGAAGCTTTCTTT.

The chain carries TRBV2 and TRBJ2-1, with 9 bases identical to TRBD2. Trimming took 4 bases from V and 9 from J; bases not matched to a gene: 10. Germline loops: CDR1 SNHLY, CDR2 FYNNEI. The CDR3 is 15 residues long. DNA for the CDR3: TGTGCCAGCAGTGGAGGGACTAGCAGGGGGGGTGAGCAGTTCTTC. Translation gives CASSGGTSRGGEQFF.

There are a few counts of this clone. V and J are TRBV2 and TRBJ2-1; 16 bases match TRBD2. Germline V CDR1 and CDR2: SNHLY, FYNNEI. Unmatched junction bases numbered 6, after V lost 7 bases and J lost 9 bases. CDR3 length: 15 amino acids. CDR3 amino acids: CASIAGTSGRGEQFF. The CDR3 nucleotides read TGTGCCAGCATTGCCGGGACTAGCGGGAGGGGTGAGCAGTTCTTC.

The chain carries TRBV18 and TRBJ2-2; tentative D call: TRBD2 (5 bases). The CDR3 is 17 amino acids. The V end lost 3 bases, the J end lost 4 bases, and 18 bases lay between the germline ends. Per germline, CDR1 KGHSH and CDR2 LQKENI. The CDR3 region is CASSPISTIGGTGELFF. The CDR3 coding sequence is TGTGCCAGCTCACCGATTTCTACTATAGGAGGCACCGGGGAGCTGTTTTTT.

The chain combines TRBV11-2 with TRBJ2-7; 11 bases are a match to TRBD2. J lost 5 bases, V lost 0 bases, and 12 bases had no gene match. In germline, CDR1 is SGHAT, CDR2 FQNNGV. The CDR3 sequence is 18 residues long. CDR3: CASSLDRITSGRRNEQYF. Here the CDR3 DNA reads TGTGCCAGCAGCTTAGATCGGATTACTAGCGGGAGAAGAAACGAGCAGTACTTC.

The chain has TRBV5-1 and TRBJ2-6; D is uncertain. V was clipped by 4 bases and J by 6 bases, with 14 bases between them. CDR1 and CDR2 (germline): SGHRS, YFSETQ. This CDR3 is 15 amino acids long. The CDR3 here is CASSAPRSPANVLTF. The CDR3 nucleotides read TGCGCCAGCAGCGCACCGAGAAGTCCGGCCAACGTCCTGACTTTC.

This chain links TRBV11-2 with TRBJ2-5, with TRBD2 matching 9 bases. J lost 4 bases, V lost 5 bases, and 8 bases had no gene match. In germline, CDR1 is SGHAT, CDR2 FQNNGV. The CDR3 has 15 amino acids. CDR3 DNA sequence: TGTGCCAGCAGCCATCTAGCGGGAATTGGAGAGACCCAGTACTTC. Its translation is CASSHLAGIGETQYF. The entire variable domain, with the rest obtained from reference TRBV11-2 and TRBJ2-5, is as follows: EAGVAQSPRYKIIEKRQSVAFWCNPISGHATLYWYQQILGQGPKLLIQFQNNGVVDDSQLPKDRFSAERLKGVDSTLKIQPAKLEDSAVYLCASSHLAGIGETQYFGPGTRLLVL.